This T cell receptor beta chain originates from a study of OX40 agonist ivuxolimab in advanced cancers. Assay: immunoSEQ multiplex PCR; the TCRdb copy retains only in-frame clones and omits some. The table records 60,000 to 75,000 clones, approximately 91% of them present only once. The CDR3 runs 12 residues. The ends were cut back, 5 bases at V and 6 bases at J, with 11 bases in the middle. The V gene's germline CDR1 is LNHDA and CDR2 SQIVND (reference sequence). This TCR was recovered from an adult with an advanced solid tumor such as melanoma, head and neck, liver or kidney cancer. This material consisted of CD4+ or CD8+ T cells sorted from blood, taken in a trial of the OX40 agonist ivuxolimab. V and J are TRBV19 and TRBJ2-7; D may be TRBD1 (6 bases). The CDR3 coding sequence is TGTGCCAGTAGTCAAACAGGGCTCGAGCAGTACTTC. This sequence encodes CASSQTGLEQYF.